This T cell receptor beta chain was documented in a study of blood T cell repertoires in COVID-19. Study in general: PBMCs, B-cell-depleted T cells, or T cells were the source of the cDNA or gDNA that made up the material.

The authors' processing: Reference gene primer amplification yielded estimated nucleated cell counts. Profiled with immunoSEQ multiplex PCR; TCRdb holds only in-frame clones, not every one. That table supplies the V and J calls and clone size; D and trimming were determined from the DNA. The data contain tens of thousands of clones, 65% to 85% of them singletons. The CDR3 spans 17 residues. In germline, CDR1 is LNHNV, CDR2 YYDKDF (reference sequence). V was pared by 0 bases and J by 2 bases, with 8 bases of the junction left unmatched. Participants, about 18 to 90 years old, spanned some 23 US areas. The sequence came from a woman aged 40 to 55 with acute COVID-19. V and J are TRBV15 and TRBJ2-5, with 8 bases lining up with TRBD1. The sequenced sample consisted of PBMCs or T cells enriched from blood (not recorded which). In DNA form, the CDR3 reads TGTGCCACCAGCAGAGATCTTGACAGGGGAGGTCAAGAGACCCAGTACTTC. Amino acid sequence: CATSRDLDRGGQETQYF.